Shown below are 5 T cell receptor beta chains from a single sample sequenced in a study of technical replicates of blood from a few donors. Produced via immunoSEQ multiplex PCR; TCRdb's table is partial and in-frame only. Of under 95,000 clones in the sample, around 94% were seen once. The sequenced material came from T cells isolated from PBMCs. Source of these receptors: a human donor in good health.

There are a few counts of this clone. The chain uses TRBV28 and TRBJ1-4; maybe TRBD1 (5 bases). The germline V gene has CDR1 MDHEN and CDR2 SYDVKM. Trimming shortened V by 5 bases and J by 2 bases, and 24 bases separated the two germline ends. The CDR3 covers 19 residues. The CDR3 bases are TGTGCCAGCAGTCCCGCAGGGATTAGGACGCGCCAGACTAATGAAAAACTGTTTTTT. It translates to CASSPAGIRTRQTNEKLFF.

This clone was counted between two and nine times. The chain combines TRBV4-1 with TRBJ1-2, with no clear D. V lost 1 base, J lost 2 bases, and 17 bases lay in between. Germline-derived CDR1 and CDR2 are MGHRA and YSYEKL. The CDR3 loop spans 17 amino acids. CDR3 residues: CASSQVVPRDRNYGYTF. The CDR3 nucleotides read TGCGCCAGCAGCCAAGTAGTACCTAGAGACCGAAACTATGGCTACACCTTC.

This chain joins TRBV10-3 and TRBJ2-7, with TRBD1 as a possible D gene (6 bases). Germline V gene sequence: CDR1 ENHRY, CDR2 SYGVKD. The CDR3 covers 15 residues. With 3 bases removed from V and 4 bases from J, the gap between germline ends came to 16 bases. This CDR3 is CAISDSRGLGYEQYF. The CDR3 region has the DNA TGTGCCATCAGTGATTCAAGGGGGTTAGGGTACGAGCAGTACTTC.

J is TRBJ1-2 and V is TRBV5-5; 9 bases are shared with TRBD1. The germline V gene has CDR1 SGHKS and CDR2 YYEKEE (reference sequence). The V and J ends lost 4 bases and 5 bases, in that order; junction bases with no gene match: 3. The CDR3 is 13 amino acids. Here the CDR3 reads CASSLQGAYGYTF. The CDR3 nucleotides read TGTGCCAGCAGCCTACAGGGGGCTTATGGCTACACCTTC.

The CDR3 nucleotides read TGTGCCAGCAGCTACCGGGACAGAGCCTATAGCAATCAGCCCCAGCATTTT. Amino acids: CASSYRDRAYSNQPQHF. The chain couples TRBV5-6 to TRBJ1-5; TRBD1 matches 7 bases. CDR3 size: 17 residues. V was clipped by 3 bases and J by 0 bases; unmatched bases: 9. Germline CDR1 and CDR2: SGHDT and YYEEEE.